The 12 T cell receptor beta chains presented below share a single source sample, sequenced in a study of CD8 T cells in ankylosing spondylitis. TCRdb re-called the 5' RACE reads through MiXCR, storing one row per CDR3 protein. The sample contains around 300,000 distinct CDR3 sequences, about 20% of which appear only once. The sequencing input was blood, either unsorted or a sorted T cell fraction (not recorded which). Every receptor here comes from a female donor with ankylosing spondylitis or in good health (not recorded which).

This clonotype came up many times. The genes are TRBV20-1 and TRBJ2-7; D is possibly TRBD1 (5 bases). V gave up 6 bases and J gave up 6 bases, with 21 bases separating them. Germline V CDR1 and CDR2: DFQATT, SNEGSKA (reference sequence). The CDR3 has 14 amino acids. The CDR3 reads CSAEVQGRWSEQYF. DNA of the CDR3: TGCAGTGCGGAAGTCCAGGGAAGGTGGTCCGAGCAGTACTTC.

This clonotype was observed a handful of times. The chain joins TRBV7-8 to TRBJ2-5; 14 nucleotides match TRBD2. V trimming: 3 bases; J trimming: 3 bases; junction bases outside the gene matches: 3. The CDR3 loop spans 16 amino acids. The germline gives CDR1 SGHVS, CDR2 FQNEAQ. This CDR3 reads CASSFQGLAGEETQYF. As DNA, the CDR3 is TGTGCCAGCAGCTTTCAGGGACTAGCGGGAGAAGAGACCCAGTACTTC.

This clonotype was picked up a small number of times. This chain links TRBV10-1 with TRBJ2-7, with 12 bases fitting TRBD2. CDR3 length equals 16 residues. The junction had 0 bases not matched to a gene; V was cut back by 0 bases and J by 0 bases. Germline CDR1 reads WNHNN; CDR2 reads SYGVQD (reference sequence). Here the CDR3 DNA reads TGCGCCAGCAGTGAGTCGACTAGCGGGAGCTCCTACGAGCAGTACTTC. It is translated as CASSESTSGSSYEQYF.

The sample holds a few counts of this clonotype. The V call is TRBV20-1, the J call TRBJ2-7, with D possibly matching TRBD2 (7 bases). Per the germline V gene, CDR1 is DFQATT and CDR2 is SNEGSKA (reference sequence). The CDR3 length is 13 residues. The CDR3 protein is CSAEGGSSYEQYF. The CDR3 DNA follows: TGCAGCGCGGAGGGGGGGAGCAGCTACGAGCAGTACTTC.

CDR3 sequence (DNA): TGCGCCAGCAGCTTGGATAGCGGGAGAACAGAGACCCAGTACTTC. Translated, it gives CASSLDSGRTETQYF. The rearrangement links TRBV5-1 to TRBJ2-5; 9 bases are shared with TRBD2. Germline CDR1 reads SGHRS; CDR2 reads YFSETQ. CDR3 length: 15 amino acids. Losses at the gene ends were 0 bases for V and 4 bases for J; bases not matched to a gene: 4.

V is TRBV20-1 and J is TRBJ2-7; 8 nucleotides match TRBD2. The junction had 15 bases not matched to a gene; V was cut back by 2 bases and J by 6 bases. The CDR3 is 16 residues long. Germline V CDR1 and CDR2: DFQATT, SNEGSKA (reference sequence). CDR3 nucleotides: TGCAGTGCTAGACTAGCGGGCGCACTTTCCGGGGCCGAGCAGTACTTC. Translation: CSARLAGALSGAEQYF.

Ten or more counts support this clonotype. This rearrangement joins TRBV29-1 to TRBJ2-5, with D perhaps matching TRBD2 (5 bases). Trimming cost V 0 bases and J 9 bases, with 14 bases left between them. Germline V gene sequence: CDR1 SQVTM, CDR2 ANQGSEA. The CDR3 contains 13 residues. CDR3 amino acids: CSVEDTRASAQYF. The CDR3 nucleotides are TGCAGCGTTGAAGATACGAGGGCCTCGGCCCAGTACTTC.

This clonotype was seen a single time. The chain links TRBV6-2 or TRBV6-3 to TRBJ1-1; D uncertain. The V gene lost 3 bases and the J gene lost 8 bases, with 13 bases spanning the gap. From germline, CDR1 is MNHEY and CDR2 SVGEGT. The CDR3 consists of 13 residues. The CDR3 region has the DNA TGTGCCAGCAGTTATTTTAGTGGGTCAGAAGCTTTCTTT. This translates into CASSYFSGSEAFF.

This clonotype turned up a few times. CDR3 nucleotide sequence: TGTGCCAGCAGCTTAGACGGCGGCTCTGGAAACACCATATATTTT. Protein: CASSLDGGSGNTIYF. The rearrangement joins TRBV7-2 to TRBJ1-3; no definite D call. V was clipped by 1 base and J by 0 bases, with 7 bases between them. The germline CDR1 and CDR2 sequences are SGHTA and FQGNSA. The CDR3 has 15 residues.

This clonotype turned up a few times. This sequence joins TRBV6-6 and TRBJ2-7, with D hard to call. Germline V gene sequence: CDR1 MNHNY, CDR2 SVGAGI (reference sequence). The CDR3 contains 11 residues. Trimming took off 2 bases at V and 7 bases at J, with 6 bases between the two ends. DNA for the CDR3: TGTGCCAGCAGTTACAAAGAAGAGCAGTACTTC. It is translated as CASSYKEEQYF.

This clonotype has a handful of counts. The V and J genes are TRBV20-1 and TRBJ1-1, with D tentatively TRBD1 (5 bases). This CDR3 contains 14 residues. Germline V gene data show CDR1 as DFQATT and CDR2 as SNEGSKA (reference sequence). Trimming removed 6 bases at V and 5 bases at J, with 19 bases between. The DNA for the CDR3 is TGCAGTGCCCAAAATGGCAGGGCGTGGACTGAAGCTTTCTTT. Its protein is CSAQNGRAWTEAFF.

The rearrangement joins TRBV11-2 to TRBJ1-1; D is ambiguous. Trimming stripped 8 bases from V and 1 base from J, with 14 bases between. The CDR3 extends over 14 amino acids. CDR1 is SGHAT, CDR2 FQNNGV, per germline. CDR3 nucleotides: TGTGCCAGCGCAGCCAGAACGCCGAACACTGAAGCTTTCTTT. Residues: CASAARTPNTEAFF.